This TCR beta chain was retrieved from a study of radiotherapy plus CTLA-4 blockade in lung cancer (dated by TCRdb to the late 2010s). The study in broad terms: Among the enrolled patients, about 20% had an objective response, and about 29% reached disease control.

Library prep was done by the immunoSEQ multiplex PCR assay. The table was pulled from immuneACCESS by TCRdb, which kept in-frame rearrangements only. Such tables lose some clones; where checked, under half of the loss comes from unresolved V genes, and the rest has no known cause. For this sample there are 81,000 or so clones; approximately 83% appear just once. Approximately 15% of the sample is taken by the ten largest. The paper's findings and limits, for the study overall: Increased serum interferon-beta after radiation, together with early dynamic changes in blood T cell clones, were reported to be the strongest predictors of response. After treatment with radiotherapy and ipilimumab, TCR clones that originated in tumors expanded in peripheral blood.

About this clone itself: There is no known antigen for this receptor. Base qualities are missing; no much larger clone stands one base away. The sample holds other DNA sequences that translate to the same CDR3.

The germline V end is reduced by 5 bases and the J end by 4 bases; junction bases left unmatched: 9. The germline V gene (reference sequence) yields PRHDT for CDR1 and FYEKMQ for CDR2. Measured from the cysteine to the phenylalanine, the CDR3 is 15 residues long. The sequence is cut down to CDR3 DNA, 45 bases in frame from base 1. In this study, focal radiation therapy paired with CTLA-4 blockade (ipilimumab) was tested in patients who had chemo-refractory metastatic non-small-cell lung cancer. The sequence was obtained from a human donor with non-small cell lung cancer that progressed on radiotherapy plus ipilimumab. The receptor chain draws on TRBV13 and TRBJ2-7; 9 bases in between match TRBD1. The sequencing used peripheral blood, collected from a patient treated with radiotherapy plus ipilimumab. The DNA sequence is as follows: TGTGCCAGCAGCCCGGACAGGGGACGAGCTTACGAGCAGTACTTC. Translated, it reads CASSPDRGRAYEQYF.